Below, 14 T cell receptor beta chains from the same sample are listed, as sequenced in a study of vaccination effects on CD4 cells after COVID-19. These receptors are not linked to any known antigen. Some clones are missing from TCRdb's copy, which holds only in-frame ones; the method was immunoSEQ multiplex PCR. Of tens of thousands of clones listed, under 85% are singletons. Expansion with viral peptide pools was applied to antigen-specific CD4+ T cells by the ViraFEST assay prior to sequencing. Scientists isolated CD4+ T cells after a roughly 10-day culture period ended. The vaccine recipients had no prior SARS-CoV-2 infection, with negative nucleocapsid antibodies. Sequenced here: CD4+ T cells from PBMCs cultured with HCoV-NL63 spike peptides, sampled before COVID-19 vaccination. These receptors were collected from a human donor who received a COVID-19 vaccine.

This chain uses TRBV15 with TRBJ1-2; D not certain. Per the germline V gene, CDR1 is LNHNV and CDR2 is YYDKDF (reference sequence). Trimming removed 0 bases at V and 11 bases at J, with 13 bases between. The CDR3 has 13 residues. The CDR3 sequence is CATSRDLYGLYTF. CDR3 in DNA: TGTGCCACCAGCAGAGATCTCTACGGTTTGTACACCTTC.

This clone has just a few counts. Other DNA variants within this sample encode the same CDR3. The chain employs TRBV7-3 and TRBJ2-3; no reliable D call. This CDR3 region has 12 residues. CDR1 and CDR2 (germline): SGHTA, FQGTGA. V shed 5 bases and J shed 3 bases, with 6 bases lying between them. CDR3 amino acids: CASSHGTDTQYF. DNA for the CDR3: TGTGCCAGCAGCCACGGGACAGATACGCAGTATTTT.

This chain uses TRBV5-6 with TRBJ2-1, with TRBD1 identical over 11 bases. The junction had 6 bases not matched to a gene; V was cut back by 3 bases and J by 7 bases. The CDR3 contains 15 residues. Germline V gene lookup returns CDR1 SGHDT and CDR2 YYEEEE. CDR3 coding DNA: TGTGCCAGCAGCTGGGGGGACAGGGGGAATAATGAGCAGTTCTTC. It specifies CASSWGDRGNNEQFF.

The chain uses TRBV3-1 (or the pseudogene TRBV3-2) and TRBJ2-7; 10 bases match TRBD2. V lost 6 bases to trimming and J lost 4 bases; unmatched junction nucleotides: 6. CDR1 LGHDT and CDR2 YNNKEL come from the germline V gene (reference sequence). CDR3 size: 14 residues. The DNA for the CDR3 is TGTGCCAGCAGTCAGAGCGGGGGGGCTTACGAGCAGTACGTC. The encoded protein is CASSQSGGAYEQYV.

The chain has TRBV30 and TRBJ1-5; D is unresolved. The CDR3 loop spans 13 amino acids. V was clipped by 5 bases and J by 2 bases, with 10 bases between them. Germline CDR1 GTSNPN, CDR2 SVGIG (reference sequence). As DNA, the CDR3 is TGTGCCTGGGGACCGAAAGGCAATCAGCCCCAGCATTTT. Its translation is CAWGPKGNQPQHF.

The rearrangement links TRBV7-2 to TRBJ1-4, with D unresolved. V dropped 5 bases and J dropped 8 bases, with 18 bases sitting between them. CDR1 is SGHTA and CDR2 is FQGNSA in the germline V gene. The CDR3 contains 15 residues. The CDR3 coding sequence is TGTGCCAGCAGCCAATGGGCCCGAAAAGGAGAAAAACTGTTTTTT. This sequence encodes CASSQWARKGEKLFF.

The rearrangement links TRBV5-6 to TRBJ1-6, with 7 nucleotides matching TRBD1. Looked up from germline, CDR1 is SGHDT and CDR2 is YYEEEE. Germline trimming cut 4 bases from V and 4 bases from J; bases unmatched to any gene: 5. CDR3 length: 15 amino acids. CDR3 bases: TGTGCCAGCAGCCTCCGGGACAGATATAATTCACCCCTCCACTTT. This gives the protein CASSLRDRYNSPLHF.

The CDR3 nucleotides are TGCGCCAGCAGCTTGTACGGGCAGAGTGGAAACACCATATATTTT. Amino acid sequence: CASSLYGQSGNTIYF. The J gene is TRBJ1-3, the V gene TRBV5-1; D is unresolved. Trimming cost V 1 base and J 3 bases, with 11 bases left between them. Looked up from germline, CDR1 is SGHRS and CDR2 is YFSETQ. This CDR3 contains 15 residues.

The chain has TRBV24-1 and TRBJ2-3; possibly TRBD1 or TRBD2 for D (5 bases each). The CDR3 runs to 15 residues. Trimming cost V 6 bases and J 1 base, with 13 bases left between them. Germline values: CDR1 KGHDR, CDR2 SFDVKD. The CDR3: CATSHRRKGTDTQYF. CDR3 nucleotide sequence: TGTGCCACCAGTCACAGGAGGAAGGGCACAGATACGCAGTATTTT.

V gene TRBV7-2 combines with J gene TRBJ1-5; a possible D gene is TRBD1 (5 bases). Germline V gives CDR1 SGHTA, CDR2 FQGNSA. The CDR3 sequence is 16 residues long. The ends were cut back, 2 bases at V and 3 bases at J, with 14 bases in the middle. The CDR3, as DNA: TGTGCCAGCAGCTTAAGGGACTTGCTCCCCAATCAGCCCCAGCATTTT. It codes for CASSLRDLLPNQPQHF.

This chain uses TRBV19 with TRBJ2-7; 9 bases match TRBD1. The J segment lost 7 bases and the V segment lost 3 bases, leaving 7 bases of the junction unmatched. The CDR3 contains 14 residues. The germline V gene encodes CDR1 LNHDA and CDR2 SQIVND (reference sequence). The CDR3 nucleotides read TGTGCCAGTAGTATGCGACAGGGGGTAGGGGAGCAGTACGTC. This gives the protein CASSMRQGVGEQYV.

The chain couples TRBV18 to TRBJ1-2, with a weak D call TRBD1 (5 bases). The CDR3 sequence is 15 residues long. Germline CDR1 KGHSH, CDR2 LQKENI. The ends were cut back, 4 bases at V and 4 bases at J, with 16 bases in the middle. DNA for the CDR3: TGTGCCAGCTCACGATCCGGGACGGAGATCTATGGCTACACCTTC. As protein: CASSRSGTEIYGYTF.

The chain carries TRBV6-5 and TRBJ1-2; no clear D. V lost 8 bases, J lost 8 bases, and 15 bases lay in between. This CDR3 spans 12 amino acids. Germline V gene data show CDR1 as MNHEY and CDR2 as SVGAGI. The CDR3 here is CASRVGSRGYTF. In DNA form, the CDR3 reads TGTGCCAGCCGGGTGGGCAGCCGGGGCTACACCTTC.

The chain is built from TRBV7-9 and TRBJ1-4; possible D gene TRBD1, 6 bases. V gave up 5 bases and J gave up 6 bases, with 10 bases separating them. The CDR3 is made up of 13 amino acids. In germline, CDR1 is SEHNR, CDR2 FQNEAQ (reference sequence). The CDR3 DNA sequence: TGTGCCAGCAGCCCATCAGGGGATGAAAAACTGTTTTTT. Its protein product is CASSPSGDEKLFF.